The 10 T cell receptor beta chains below were found in one sample sequenced in a study of T cell repertoires in cytomegalovirus infection. Using its own MiXCR run on the reads, TCRdb lists one record per CDR3 protein. The repertoire holds around 630,000 distinct CDR3 sequences, with approximately 25% as singletons. Material: CD8+ T cells from PBMCs. Receptor source: a human donor in good health (CMV status not recorded). Some clones in this sample may be carry-over from other donors' samples.

The rearrangement joins TRBV20-1 to TRBJ2-4; 9 positions match TRBD1. Germline V gene sequence: CDR1 DFQATT, CDR2 SNEGSKA (reference sequence). The CDR3 extends over 18 amino acids. Trimming removed 3 bases from V and 0 bases from J; junction bases left unmatched: 12. CDR3 loop: CSARIGQGSAVAKNIQYF. The CDR3 DNA sequence: TGCAGTGCTAGGATCGGACAGGGGAGCGCAGTAGCCAAAAACATTCAGTACTTC.

This clonotype turned up a few times. The chain is built from TRBV28 and TRBJ2-1, with D perhaps matching TRBD2 (7 bases). V was cut by 8 bases and J by 10 bases, with 21 bases left in between. This CDR3 spans 14 amino acids. Germline V gene lookup returns CDR1 MDHEN and CDR2 SYDVKM. The CDR3 region is CASVGGTPPEEQFF. The CDR3 bases are TGTGCCAGCGTCGGGGGGACACCACCGGAGGAGCAGTTCTTC. Full variable domain (remainder filled in from reference TRBV28 and TRBJ2-1): DVKVTQSSRYLVKRTGEKVFLECVQDMDHENMFWYRQDPGLGLRLIYFSYDVKMKEKGDIPEGYSVSREKKERFSLILESASTNQTSMYLCASVGGTPPEEQFFGPGTRLTVL.

V gene TRBV7-3 combines with J gene TRBJ2-7; no clear D gene. The CDR3 length is 16 residues. Germline CDR1 and CDR2: SGHTA and FQGTGA. The V and J ends lost 5 bases and 0 bases respectively, with 17 bases between them. This chain's CDR3 is CASSRPGQVCSYEQYV. Written as DNA, the CDR3 is TGTGCCAGCAGCCGACCTGGGCAAGTTTGCTCCTACGAGCAGTACGTC.

V usage is TRBV20-1 and J usage is TRBJ1-2, with 7 bases fitting TRBD1. CDR3 size: 14 residues. Looked up from germline, CDR1 is DFQATT and CDR2 is SNEGSKA (reference sequence). V was pared by 4 bases and J by 4 bases, with 9 bases of the junction left unmatched. The DNA for the CDR3 is TGCAGTGCTAACAGCGGGACAGTCATCTATGGCTACACCTTC. It codes for CSANSGTVIYGYTF.

With respect to this clonotype: Relative to the germline gene, one junction end is altered; a read error may explain this. The chain has TRBV7-9 and TRBJ1-1; tentative D call: TRBD1 (6 bases). The CDR3 has 15 residues. CDR1 is SEHNR and CDR2 is FQNEAQ in the germline V gene (reference sequence). The CDR3, as DNA: TGTGCCAGCAGCCCAGACCCAGGGGTGAAGACTGAAGCTTTCTTT. It specifies CASSPDPGVKTEAFF.

This clonotype was seen a handful of times. The rearrangement links TRBV6-2 or TRBV6-3 to TRBJ1-2; 7 bases match TRBD1. V lost 2 bases to trimming and J lost 3 bases; unmatched junction nucleotides: 6. The germline V gene has CDR1 MNHEY and CDR2 SVGEGT. CDR3 length equals 15 residues. The CDR3 DNA is TGTGCCAGCAGTTACAATCGACAGGGCGACTATGGCTACACCTTC. It is translated as CASSYNRQGDYGYTF.

This clonotype was recorded many times. The J gene is TRBJ2-2, the V gene TRBV7-2, with 15 bases lining up with TRBD2. With 10 bases clipped from V and 2 bases from J, the junction kept 8 bases outside the gene matches. CDR3 length: 17 amino acids. Germline V CDR1 and CDR2: SGHTA, FQGNSA. CDR3 DNA sequence: TGTGCCACCGCCGGGACTAGCGGGGGGCCTAACACCGGGGAGCTGTTTTTT. Protein sequence: CATAGTSGGPNTGELFF.

The chain has TRBV19 and TRBJ2-3, with a possible D match to TRBD2 (6 bases). Germline lookup yields CDR1 LNHDA and CDR2 SQIVND (reference sequence). Trimming pared 3 bases from V and 2 bases from J, leaving 12 bases between. The CDR3 is 15 amino acids. The CDR3, as DNA: TGTGCCAGTAGTATTATAGCGGATTACACAGATACGCAGTATTTT. Protein: CASSIIADYTDTQYF.

This clonotype was seen more than once but under ten times. The chain is built from TRBV25-1 and TRBJ1-4; 7 nucleotides align to TRBD1. This CDR3 has 15 amino acids. Germline V gene sequence: CDR1 MGHDK, CDR2 SYGVNS. Losses at the gene ends were 3 bases for V and 8 bases for J; bases not matched to a gene: 9. The DNA of the CDR3 is TGTGCCAGCAGTGAGGTTGACAGGGAGTGGGAAAAACTGTTTTTT. This translates into CASSEVDREWEKLFF.

This chain links TRBV5-4 with TRBJ2-1; D ambiguous. Germline V gene data show CDR1 as SGHNT and CDR2 as YYREEE (reference sequence). There are 12 residues in the CDR3. V lost 3 bases and J 8 bases, leaving 9 bases between the germline ends. The CDR3 coding sequence is TGTGCCAGCAGCTCCCCTAGAGATGAGCAGTTCTTC. Translating gives CASSSPRDEQFF.